One and the same sample provided the 30 T cell receptor beta chains below, sequenced in a study of radiotherapy plus CTLA-4 blockade in lung cancer. The assay was immunoSEQ multiplex PCR, and TCRdb's table has in-frame clones only and misses some. This sample has approximately 33,000 clones; 78% occur once, and the top ten carry 7.5%. The sequenced sample was peripheral blood, obtained from a patient treated with radiotherapy plus ipilimumab. These receptors all come from a human donor with non-small cell lung cancer who had stable disease on radiotherapy plus ipilimumab.

The V call is TRBV2, the J call TRBJ2-2; D is unresolved. Trimming took 4 bases from V and 1 from J, leaving 13 bases between them. CDR1 and CDR2 (germline): SNHLY, FYNNEI. The CDR3 contains 16 residues. The CDR3 DNA follows: TGTGCCAGCAGTGCCCTCGGTCCGATGAACACCGGGGAGCTGTTTTTT. Its translation is CASSALGPMNTGELFF.

The rearrangement uses TRBV10-1 and TRBJ1-5, with 9 positions matching TRBD1. The CDR3 sequence is 16 residues long. Germline CDR1 and CDR2: WNHNN and SYGVQD (reference sequence). Unmatched junction bases numbered 12, after V lost 5 bases and J lost 7 bases. CDR3 nucleotide sequence: TGCGCCAGCAGTCACCGGGACAGGGACTTGAAACAGCCCCAGCATTTT. It is translated as CASSHRDRDLKQPQHF.

The J gene is TRBJ1-4, the V gene TRBV28; D gene uncertain. Germline CDR1 reads MDHEN; CDR2 reads SYDVKM. V lost 2 bases, J lost 11 bases, and 12 bases lay in between. CDR3 length equals 13 residues. CDR3 coding DNA: TGTGCCAGCAGTTTACCCCCGCTAGGGAAACTGTTTTTT. This sequence encodes CASSLPPLGKLFF.

The J gene is TRBJ1-5, the V gene TRBV7-9, with unresolved D. The CDR3 length is 13 residues. Trimming stripped 1 base from V and 5 bases from J, with 6 bases between. In germline, CDR1 is SEHNR, CDR2 FQNEAQ (reference sequence). The CDR3 loop is CASSLGYDQPQHF. CDR3 nucleotide sequence: TGTGCCAGCAGCTTAGGTTACGATCAGCCCCAGCATTTT.

Only a few counts were recorded for this clone. The chain joins TRBV7-2 to TRBJ2-1; D remains ambiguous. Trimming left V 7 bases short and J 10 bases short, with 17 bases between. This CDR3 comprises 13 residues. CDR1 and CDR2 (germline): SGHTA, FQGNSA. The CDR3 loop reads CASNILAGVEQFF. The CDR3, as DNA: TGTGCCAGCAACATCCTGGCAGGAGTGGAGCAGTTCTTC. Full variable domain (remainder filled in from reference TRBV7-2 and TRBJ2-1): GAGVSQSPSNKVTEKGKDVELRCDPISGHTALYWYRQSLGQGLEFLIYFQGNSAPDKSGLPSDRFSAERTGGSVSTLTIQRTQQEDSAVYLCASNILAGVEQFFGPGTRLTVL.

The chain is built from TRBV7-3 and TRBJ2-1, with 14 bases aligning to TRBD2. With 5 bases clipped from V and 7 bases from J, the junction kept 4 bases outside the gene matches. CDR1 and CDR2 (germline): SGHTA, FQGTGA. This CDR3 contains 15 residues. The CDR3 DNA reads TGTGCCAGCAGCCCCCGGACTAGCGGGGGGAATGAGCAGTTCTTC. Its protein product is CASSPRTSGGNEQFF.

This chain connects TRBV7-3 to TRBJ2-1; D unclear. The CDR3 length is 15 residues. In germline, CDR1 is SGHTA, CDR2 FQGTGA. Trimming removed 3 bases at V and 0 bases at J, with 9 bases between. The CDR3 sequence is CASSLDRNSYNEQFF. DNA of the CDR3: TGTGCCAGCAGCTTGGATAGGAACTCCTACAATGAGCAGTTCTTC.

This chain connects TRBV19 to TRBJ1-2; D is uncertain. Trimming took 8 bases from V and 8 from J, leaving 12 bases between them. The length of the CDR3 is 11 residues. Germline V CDR1 and CDR2: LNHDA, SQIVND (reference sequence). This chain's CDR3 is CASHHGSGYTF. The CDR3 DNA follows: TGTGCCAGTCACCATGGGAGCGGCTACACCTTC.

For the CDR3, the DNA is TGTGCCAGCAGCTCCGGACAGGGGTGGATGGATGGCTACACCTTC. This encodes CASSSGQGWMDGYTF. The chain carries TRBV6-5 and TRBJ1-2; the match to TRBD1 covers 9 bases. The CDR3 totals 15 residues. CDR1 is MNHEY, CDR2 SVGAGI, per germline. Trimming cost V 6 bases and J 6 bases; bases outside gene matches: 11.

CDR3 coding DNA: TGTGCCAGCAGCTTGACAGGGTATTCGACTGAAGCTTTCTTT. It translates to CASSLTGYSTEAFF. The chain uses TRBV11-2 and TRBJ1-1; 7 bases align to TRBD1. The CDR3 is 14 residues long. After removal of 3 bases from V and 5 bases from J, the junction contained 6 bases not matched to a gene. Per the germline V gene, CDR1 is SGHAT and CDR2 is FQNNGV. The whole variable domain, remainder taken from reference TRBV11-2 and TRBJ1-1, is EAGVAQSPRYKIIEKRQSVAFWCNPISGHATLYWYQQILGQGPKLLIQFQNNGVVDDSQLPKDRFSAERLKGVDSTLKIQPAKLEDSAVYLCASSLTGYSTEAFFGQGTRLTVV.

The chain combines TRBV19 with TRBJ1-1; D ambiguous. Trimming removed 4 bases at V and 1 base at J, with 7 bases between. Germline V gene sequence: CDR1 LNHDA, CDR2 SQIVND (reference sequence). The length of the CDR3 is 13 residues. The CDR3 reads CASSREENTEAFF. DNA for the CDR3: TGTGCCAGTAGTAGGGAGGAGAACACTGAAGCTTTCTTT.

The CDR3 region is CASSLGRSTDTQYF. CDR3 DNA: TGCGCCAGCAGCTTGGGTCGTAGCACAGATACGCAGTATTTT. This chain uses TRBV5-1 with TRBJ2-3; D not resolved. The V end was cut by 0 bases, the J end by 0 bases, with 5 bases between. The germline V gene encodes CDR1 SGHRS and CDR2 YFSETQ. CDR3 length: 14 amino acids. Complete variable domain (other parts from reference TRBV5-1 and TRBJ2-3): KAGVTQTPRYLIKTRGQQVTLSCSPISGHRSVSWYQQTPGQGLQFLFEYFSETQRNKGNFPGRFSGRQFSNSRSEMNVSTLELGDSALYLCASSLGRSTDTQYFGPGTRLTVL.

The chain is built from TRBV9 and TRBJ2-3; 8 nucleotides match TRBD1. The J call may be faulty, since TRBJ1-5 better matches the DNA end. The CDR3 is made up of 17 amino acids. Germline CDR1 SGDLS, CDR2 YYNGEE. CDR3 DNA sequence: TGTGCCAGCAGCGTAGTACGGACAGGGCCGAGCACAGATACGCAGCATTTT. As protein: CASSVVRTGPSTDTQHF.

In DNA, the CDR3 is TGTGCCAGCAGTGCGGGACAGGGAAACACTGAAGCTTTCTTT. Translated: CASSAGQGNTEAFF. The V call is TRBV6-5, the J call TRBJ1-1; 9 bases fit TRBD1. Germline assignment: CDR1 MNHEY and CDR2 SVGAGI. The CDR3 runs 14 residues. Germline trimming cut 5 bases from V and 2 bases from J; bases unmatched to any gene: 3.

The chain couples TRBV15 to TRBJ1-4; D is unclear. The CDR3 consists of 16 residues. The V and J ends lost 0 bases and 5 bases respectively, with 13 bases between them. CDR1 is LNHNV and CDR2 is YYDKDF in the germline V gene (reference sequence). The CDR3 loop is CATSRDPDGVNEKLFF. The DNA for the CDR3 is TGTGCCACCAGCAGAGATCCTGACGGCGTAAATGAAAAACTGTTTTTT. Based on the CDR3 plus reference TRBV15 and TRBJ1-4, the full variable domain is DAMVIQNPRYQVTQFGKPVTLSCSQTLNHNVMYWYQQKSSQAPKLLFHYYDKDFNNEADTPDNFQSRRPNTSFCFLDIRSPGLGDTAMYLCATSRDPDGVNEKLFFGSGTQLSVL.

The rearrangement links TRBV9 to TRBJ1-1, with 7 bases lining up with TRBD1. Germline CDR1 and CDR2: SGDLS and YYNGEE. The junction had 12 bases not matched to a gene; V was cut back by 0 bases and J by 4 bases. The CDR3 contains 17 residues. The CDR3 spells CASSVDPPPGGLTEAFF. As DNA, the CDR3 is TGTGCCAGCAGCGTAGATCCCCCTCCAGGGGGGCTCACTGAAGCTTTCTTT.

The CDR3 DNA sequence: TGTGCCAGCAGTGAATTTCGGTTCTCTGGGGCCAACGTCCTGACTTTC. Protein: CASSEFRFSGANVLTF. The chain couples TRBV2 to TRBJ2-6, with no clear D. The CDR3 covers 16 residues. In germline, CDR1 is SNHLY, CDR2 FYNNEI. V shed 2 bases and J shed 0 bases, with 8 bases lying between them.

The chain employs TRBV7-2 and TRBJ2-4; D may be TRBD1 or TRBD2 (6 bases each). Trimming pared 5 bases from V and 5 bases from J, leaving 13 bases between. Per germline, CDR1 SGHTA and CDR2 FQGNSA. The CDR3 is 14 residues long. The CDR3 DNA sequence: TGTGCCAGCAGCCGACCTGGGGGGCAAAACATTCAGTACTTC. Protein: CASSRPGGQNIQYF. Based on the CDR3 plus reference TRBV7-2 and TRBJ2-4, the full variable domain is GAGVSQSPSNKVTEKGKDVELRCDPISGHTALYWYRQSLGQGLEFLIYFQGNSAPDKSGLPSDRFSAERTGGSVSTLTIQRTQQEDSAVYLCASSRPGGQNIQYFGAGTRLSVL.

As for this clone: A read error likely explains this, since a far larger clone differs by one base. The chain joins TRBV6-5 to TRBJ1-2, with 10 positions matching TRBD1. Germline assignment: CDR1 MNHEY and CDR2 SVGAGI. CDR3 length equals 16 residues. The V and J ends lost 2 bases and 5 bases, in that order; junction bases with no gene match: 8. The CDR3 loop is CASSYVSGTGAYGYTF. The CDR3 region has the DNA TGTGCCAGCAGTTACGTATCCGGGACAGGGGCTTATGGCTACACCTTC.

The V and J genes are TRBV2 and TRBJ1-4; no firm D call. The V gene lost 6 bases and the J gene lost 3 bases, with 11 bases spanning the gap. CDR1 is SNHLY and CDR2 is FYNNEI in the germline V gene. The CDR3 covers 14 residues. The CDR3 coding sequence is TGTGCCAGCAGAAACATGCCTCCTAATGAAAAACTGTTTTTT. Translated: CASRNMPPNEKLFF.

V and J are TRBV10-3 and TRBJ2-1; 9 bases agree with TRBD1. The CDR3 sequence is 15 residues long. Germline CDR1 ENHRY, CDR2 SYGVKD. V lost 8 bases and J lost 9; bases outside the gene matches: 14. CDR3 protein: CAIRWGKTGGPEQFF. For the CDR3, the DNA is TGTGCCATCCGGTGGGGTAAAACAGGGGGCCCTGAGCAGTTCTTC.

The genes are TRBV19 and TRBJ1-1, with D possibly TRBD1 on 6 matching bases. The CDR3 length is 14 residues. Germline V gives CDR1 LNHDA, CDR2 SQIVND (reference sequence). The V and J ends lost 5 bases and 4 bases respectively, with 14 bases between them. The CDR3 nucleotides are TGTGCCAGTAGTGTAGGAACAGGGCGCACTGAAGCTTTCTTT. Translation: CASSVGTGRTEAFF. The whole variable domain, filled in from reference TRBV19 and TRBJ1-1, reads DGGITQSPKYLFRKEGQNVTLSCEQNLNHDAMYWYRQDPGQGLRLIYYSQIVNDFQKGDIAEGYSVSREKKESFPLTVTSAQKNPTAFYLCASSVGTGRTEAFFGQGTRLTVV.

The J gene is TRBJ2-2, the V gene TRBV7-7; D uncertain. The V gene lost 5 bases and the J gene lost 1 base, with 11 bases spanning the gap. The CDR3 runs 15 residues. Germline V gene sequence: CDR1 SSHAT, CDR2 FNYEAQ (reference sequence). CDR3 region: CASSTTVGNTGELFF. CDR3 DNA sequence: TGTGCCAGCAGCACGACGGTGGGGAACACCGGGGAGCTGTTTTTT.

The rearrangement uses TRBV7-2 and TRBJ1-1, with TRBD1 as a possible D gene (5 bases). This CDR3 comprises 16 residues. Germline V CDR1 and CDR2: SGHTA, FQGNSA. Trimming pared 2 bases from V and 0 bases from J, leaving 13 bases between. CDR3 sequence: CASSLRGGSMNTEAFF. The CDR3 coding sequence is TGTGCCAGCAGCTTAAGGGGCGGCAGCATGAACACTGAAGCTTTCTTT.

The chain has TRBV7-9 and TRBJ2-3; D not certain. Germline V gene sequence: CDR1 SEHNR, CDR2 FQNEAQ (reference sequence). V shed 8 bases and J shed 6 bases, with 12 bases lying between them. The CDR3 has 12 residues. The chain's CDR3 is CASAFLRDTQYF. Here the CDR3 DNA reads TGTGCCAGCGCTTTCCTTCGTGATACGCAGTATTTT. Using reference TRBV7-9 and TRBJ2-3 for the parts outside the CDR3, the full variable domain is DTGVSQNPRHKITKRGQNVTFRCDPISEHNRLYWYRQTLGQGPEFLTYFQNEAQLEKSRLLSDRFSAERPKGSFSTLEIQRTEQGDSAMYLCASAFLRDTQYFGPGTRLTVL.

This clone was picked up a small number of times. The V gene is TRBV15, the J gene TRBJ1-6; D is undetermined. The CDR3 spans 13 residues. V was clipped by 1 base and J by 8 bases, with 6 bases between them. Germline V gene lookup returns CDR1 LNHNV and CDR2 YYDKDF (reference sequence). CDR3 nucleotide sequence: TGTGCCACCAGCAGAGGCCCGGATTCACCCCTCCACTTT. Protein: CATSRGPDSPLHF.

This chain joins TRBV11-3 and TRBJ2-5; 7 bases are a match to TRBD1. The CDR3 runs to 14 residues. CDR1 is SGHNT and CDR2 is YENEEA in the germline V gene. V lost 5 bases to trimming and J lost 2 bases; unmatched junction nucleotides: 5. The CDR3 sequence is CASSRGQAQETQYF. The CDR3 coding sequence is TGTGCCAGCAGCCGCGGACAGGCGCAAGAGACCCAGTACTTC.

The chain combines TRBV7-6 with TRBJ2-1; either TRBD1 or TRBD2 may fit D (5 bases each). V was clipped by 5 bases and J by 5 bases, with 19 bases between them. The CDR3 extends over 16 amino acids. CDR1 and CDR2 from the germline V gene are SGHVS and FNYEAQ. As DNA, the CDR3 is TGTGCCAGCAGCCCCTACACGAGGGTCAGGGACAATGAGCAGTTCTTC. Translation: CASSPYTRVRDNEQFF.

The genes are TRBV7-7 and TRBJ2-1, with D hard to call. V was clipped by 5 bases and J by 1 base, with 12 bases between them. The CDR3 covers 15 residues. Germline CDR1 reads SSHAT; CDR2 reads FNYEAQ (reference sequence). CDR3 sequence reads: CASSRSDGSYNEQFF. The CDR3 bases are TGTGCCAGCAGCCGTTCGGATGGGTCCTACAATGAGCAGTTCTTC.

The chain employs TRBV6-1 and TRBJ1-5, with unresolved D. The CDR3 consists of 13 residues. Per germline, CDR1 MNHNS and CDR2 SASEGT. V gave up 8 bases and J gave up 3 bases, with 11 bases separating them. The CDR3 loop is CASLVTVNQPQHF. CDR3 nucleotide sequence: TGTGCCAGCTTGGTAACAGTCAATCAGCCCCAGCATTTT.